This T cell receptor (beta chain) was profiled in a study of cytomegalovirus exposure and HLA in healthy donors. The CDR3 consists of 15 residues. Between the trimmed V and J ends, which lost 0 bases and 2 bases, there was a span of 11 bases. The germline CDR1 and CDR2 sequences are SGHRS and YFSETQ. General study points: The authors later found most CMV-associated TCR beta chains appeared HLA-restricted.

Comment on this clone: Its antigen remains unknown.

PCR involved 60 Vbeta and 13 Jbeta primers. Sequencing used immunoSEQ multiplex PCR; TCRdb keeps in-frame clones, though not all of them. Seen here are some 110,000 clones, about 72% observed once, and the top ten hold around 4.9%. The sequencing input was PBMCs. The receptor comes from a man aged 50 to 60 in good health and CMV-seropositive. The V and J genes are TRBV5-1 and TRBJ1-2; D may be TRBD1 (6 bases). The CDR3, as DNA: TGCGCCAGCAGCTTGGTTGGACAGTTCAACTATGGCTACACCTTC. This translates into CASSLVGQFNYGYTF.